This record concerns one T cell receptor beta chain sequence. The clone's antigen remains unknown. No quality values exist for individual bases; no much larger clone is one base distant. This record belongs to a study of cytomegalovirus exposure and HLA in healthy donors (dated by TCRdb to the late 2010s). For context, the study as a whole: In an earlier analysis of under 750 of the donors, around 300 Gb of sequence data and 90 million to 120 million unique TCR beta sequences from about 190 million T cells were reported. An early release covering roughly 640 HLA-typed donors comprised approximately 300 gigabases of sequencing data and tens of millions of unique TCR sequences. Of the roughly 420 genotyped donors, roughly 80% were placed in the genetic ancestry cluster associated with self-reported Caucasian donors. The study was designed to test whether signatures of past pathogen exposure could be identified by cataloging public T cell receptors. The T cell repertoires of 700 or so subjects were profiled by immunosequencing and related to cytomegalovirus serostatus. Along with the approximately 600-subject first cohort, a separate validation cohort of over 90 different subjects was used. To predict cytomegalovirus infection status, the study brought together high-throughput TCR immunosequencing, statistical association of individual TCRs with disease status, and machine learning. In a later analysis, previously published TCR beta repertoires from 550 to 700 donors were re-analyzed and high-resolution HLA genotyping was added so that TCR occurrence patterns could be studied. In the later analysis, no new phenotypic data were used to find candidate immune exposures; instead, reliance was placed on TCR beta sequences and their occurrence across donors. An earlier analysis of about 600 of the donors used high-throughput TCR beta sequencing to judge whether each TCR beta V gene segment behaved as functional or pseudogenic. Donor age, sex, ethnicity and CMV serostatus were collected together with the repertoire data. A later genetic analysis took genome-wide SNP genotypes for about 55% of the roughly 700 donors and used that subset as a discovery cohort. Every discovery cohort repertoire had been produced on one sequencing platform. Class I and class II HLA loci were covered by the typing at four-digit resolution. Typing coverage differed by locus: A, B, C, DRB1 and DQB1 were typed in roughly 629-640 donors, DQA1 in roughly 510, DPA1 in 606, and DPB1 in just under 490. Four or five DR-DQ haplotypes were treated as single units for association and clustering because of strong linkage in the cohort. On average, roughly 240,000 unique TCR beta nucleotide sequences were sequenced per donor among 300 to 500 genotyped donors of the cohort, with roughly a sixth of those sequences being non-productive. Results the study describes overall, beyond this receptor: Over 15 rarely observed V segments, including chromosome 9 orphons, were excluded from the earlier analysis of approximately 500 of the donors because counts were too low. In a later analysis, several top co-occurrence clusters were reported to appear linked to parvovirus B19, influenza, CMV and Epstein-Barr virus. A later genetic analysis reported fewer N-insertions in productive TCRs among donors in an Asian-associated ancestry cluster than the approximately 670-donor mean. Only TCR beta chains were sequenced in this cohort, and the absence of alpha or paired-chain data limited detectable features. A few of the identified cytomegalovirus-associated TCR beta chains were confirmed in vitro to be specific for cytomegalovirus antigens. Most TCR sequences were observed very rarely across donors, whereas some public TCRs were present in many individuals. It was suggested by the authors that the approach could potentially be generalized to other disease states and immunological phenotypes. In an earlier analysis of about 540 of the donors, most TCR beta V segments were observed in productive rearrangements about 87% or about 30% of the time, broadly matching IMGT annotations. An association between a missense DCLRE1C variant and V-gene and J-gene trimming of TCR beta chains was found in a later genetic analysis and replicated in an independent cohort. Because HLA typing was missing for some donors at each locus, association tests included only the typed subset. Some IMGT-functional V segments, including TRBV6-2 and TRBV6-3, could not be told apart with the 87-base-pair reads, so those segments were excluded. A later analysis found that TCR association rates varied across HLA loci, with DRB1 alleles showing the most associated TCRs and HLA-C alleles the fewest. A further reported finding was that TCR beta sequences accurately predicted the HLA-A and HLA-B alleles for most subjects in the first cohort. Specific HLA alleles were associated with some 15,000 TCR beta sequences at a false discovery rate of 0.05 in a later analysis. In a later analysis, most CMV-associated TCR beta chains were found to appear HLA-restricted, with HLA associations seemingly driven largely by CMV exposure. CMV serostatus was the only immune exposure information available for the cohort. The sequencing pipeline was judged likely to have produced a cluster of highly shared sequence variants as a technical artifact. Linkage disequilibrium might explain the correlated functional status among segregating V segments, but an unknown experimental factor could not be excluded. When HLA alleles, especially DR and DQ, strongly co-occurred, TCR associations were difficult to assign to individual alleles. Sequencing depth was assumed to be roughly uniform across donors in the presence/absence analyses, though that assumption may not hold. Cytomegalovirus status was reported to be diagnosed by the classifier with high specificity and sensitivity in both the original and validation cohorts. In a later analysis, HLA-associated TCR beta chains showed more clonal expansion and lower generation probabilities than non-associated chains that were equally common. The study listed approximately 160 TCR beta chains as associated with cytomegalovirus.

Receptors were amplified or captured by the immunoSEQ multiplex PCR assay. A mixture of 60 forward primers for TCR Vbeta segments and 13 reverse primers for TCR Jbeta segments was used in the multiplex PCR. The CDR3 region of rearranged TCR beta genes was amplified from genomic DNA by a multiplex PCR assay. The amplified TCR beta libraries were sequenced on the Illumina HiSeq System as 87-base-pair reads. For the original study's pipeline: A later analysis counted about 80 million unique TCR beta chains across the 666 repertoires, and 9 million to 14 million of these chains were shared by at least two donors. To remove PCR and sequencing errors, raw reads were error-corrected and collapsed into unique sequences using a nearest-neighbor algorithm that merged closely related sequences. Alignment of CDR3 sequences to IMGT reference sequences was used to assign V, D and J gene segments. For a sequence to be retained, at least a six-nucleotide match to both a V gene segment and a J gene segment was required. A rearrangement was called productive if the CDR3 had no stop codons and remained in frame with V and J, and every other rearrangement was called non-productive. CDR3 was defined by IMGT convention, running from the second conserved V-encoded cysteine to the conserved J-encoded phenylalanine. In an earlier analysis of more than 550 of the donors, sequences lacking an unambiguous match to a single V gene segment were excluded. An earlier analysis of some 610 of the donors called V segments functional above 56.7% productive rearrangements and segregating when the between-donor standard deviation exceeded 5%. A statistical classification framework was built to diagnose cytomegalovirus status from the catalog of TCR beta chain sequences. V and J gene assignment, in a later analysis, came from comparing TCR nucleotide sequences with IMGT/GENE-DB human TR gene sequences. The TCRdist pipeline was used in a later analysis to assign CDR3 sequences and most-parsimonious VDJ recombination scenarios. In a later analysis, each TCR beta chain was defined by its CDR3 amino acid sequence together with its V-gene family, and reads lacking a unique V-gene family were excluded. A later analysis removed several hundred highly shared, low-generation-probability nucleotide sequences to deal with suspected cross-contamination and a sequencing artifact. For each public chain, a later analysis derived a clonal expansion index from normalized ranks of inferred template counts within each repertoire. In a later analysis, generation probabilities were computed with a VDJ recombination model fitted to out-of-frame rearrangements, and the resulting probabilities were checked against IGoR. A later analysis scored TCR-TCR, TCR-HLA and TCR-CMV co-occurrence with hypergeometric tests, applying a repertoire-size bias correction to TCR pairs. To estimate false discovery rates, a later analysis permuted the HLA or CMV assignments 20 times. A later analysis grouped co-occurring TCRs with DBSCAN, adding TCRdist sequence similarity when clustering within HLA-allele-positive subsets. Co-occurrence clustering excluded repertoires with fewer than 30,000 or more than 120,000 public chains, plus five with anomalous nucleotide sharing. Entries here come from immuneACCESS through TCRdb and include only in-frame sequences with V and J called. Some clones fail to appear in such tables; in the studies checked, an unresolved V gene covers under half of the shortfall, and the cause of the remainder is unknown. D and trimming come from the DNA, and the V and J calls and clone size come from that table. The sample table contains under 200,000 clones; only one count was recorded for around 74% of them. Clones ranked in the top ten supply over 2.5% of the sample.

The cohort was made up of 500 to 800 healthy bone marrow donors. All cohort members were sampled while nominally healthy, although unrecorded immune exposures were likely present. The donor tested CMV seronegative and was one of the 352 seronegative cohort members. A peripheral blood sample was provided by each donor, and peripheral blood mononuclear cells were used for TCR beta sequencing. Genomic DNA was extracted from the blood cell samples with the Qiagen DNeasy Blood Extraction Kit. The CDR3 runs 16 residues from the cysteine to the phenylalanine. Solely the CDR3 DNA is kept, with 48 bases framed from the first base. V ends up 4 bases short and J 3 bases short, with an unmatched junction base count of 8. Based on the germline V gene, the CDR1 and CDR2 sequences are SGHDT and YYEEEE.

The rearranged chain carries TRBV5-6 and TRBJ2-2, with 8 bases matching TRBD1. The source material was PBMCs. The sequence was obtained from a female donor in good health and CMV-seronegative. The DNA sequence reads TGTGCCAGCAGCCGAGTTCGACAGGGGTACACCGGGGAGCTGTTTTTT. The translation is CASSRVRQGYTGELFF. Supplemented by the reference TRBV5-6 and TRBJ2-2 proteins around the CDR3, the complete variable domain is DAGVTQSPTHLIKTRGQQVTLRCSPKSGHDTVSWYQQALGQGPQFIFQYYEEEERQRGNFPDRFSGHQFPNYSSELNVNALLLGDSALYLCASSRVRQGYTGELFFGEGSRLTVL.